Detailed here is one TCR beta chain. Its antigen is not identified. The data belong to a study of response to subunit inactivated influenza vaccine. V was pared by 7 bases and J by 0 bases, with 11 bases between. The germline V gene encodes CDR1 LNHDA and CDR2 SQIVND (reference sequence). The CDR3 covers 14 residues. Regarding the study as a whole: Each seasonal influenza vaccination, the authors suggested, recruits few new T cells.

Each CDR3 protein is one row after TCRdb ran MiXCR on the RT-PCR reads. There are approximately 530,000 distinct CDR3 sequences in the sample; around 8% occur only once, and 10% to 15% lies in the top ten. This TCR came from a man between 45 and 75 years old who received an inactivated influenza vaccine. The rearrangement joins TRBV19 to TRBJ2-3; no definite D call. Sequencing used PBMCs from blood, obtained 23 months after vaccination. This chain's CDR3 is CASNVGSSTDTQYF. CDR3 bases: TGTGCCAGTAATGTGGGGTCTAGCACAGATACGCAGTATTTT.